This TCR beta chain originates from a study of blood T cells in healthy people across ages. CDR3 length: 14 residues. Germline CDR1 and CDR2: LGHNA and YSLEER. Trimming took 2 bases from V and 11 from J, leaving 18 bases between them. With a J-beta primer mix and a sample-barcoded 5' primer, a second PCR ran roughly 7 to 11 cycles. MiXCR, applied by TCRdb to the 5' RACE reads, yields one record per CDR3 protein. The data hold fewer than 800,000 distinct CDR3 sequences, with 49% observed a single time. The sequencing input was blood. The chain recombines TRBV4-3 with TRBJ2-5; D may be TRBD1 (5 bases). The sequence was obtained from a woman aged 60 to 75 in good health. Here the CDR3 reads CASSQSRAYNEQYF. CDR3 DNA: TGCGCCAGCAGCCAAAGCAGGGCCTACAATGAGCAGTACTTC.